The T cell receptor (beta chain) under discussion was sequenced for a study of OX40 agonist ivuxolimab in advanced cancers. About the investigation overall: Ivuxolimab was an agonistic, fully human IgG2 monoclonal antibody directed against OX40 (CD134), a costimulatory receptor. Intravenous ivuxolimab was administered to patients every 2 weeks at six dose levels: 0.01, 0.1, 0.3, 1.5, 3 and 10 mg/kg. Of the roughly 53 patients in dose escalation, about 20 had hepatocellular carcinoma, around 15 had melanoma, 9 had renal cell carcinoma and 9 had head and neck cancer. The dose-escalation cohort was about 87% male with a mean age of 60 years, ranging from roughly 23 to 90. Patients were allowed to have had prior anti-PD-1, anti-PD-L1 or anti-CTLA-4 therapy, and approximately 40% of the dose-escalation patients had been treated with checkpoint inhibitors. Partial responses occurred in three dose-escalation patients: two with cutaneous melanoma and one with hepatocellular carcinoma. Peripheral TCRbeta sequencing aimed to test whether ivuxolimab altered TCR sequence diversity and caused clonal T-cell expansion. The monotherapy dose-escalation portion (N ≈ 56 patients) of the phase I ivuxolimab trial is reported in the paper.

The research as a whole found: At doses of 0.1 to 3.0 mg/kg, clonal expansion of both CD4+ and CD8+ blood T cells was observed from baseline to week 6. The antigen specificity of the clonally expanded peripheral T cells was not determined. Low levels of normalized T-cell clonal expansion were also shown by some nonresponding patients. Partial responders in the 0.1-3.0 mg/kg groups had among the lowest normalized peripheral clonal expansion, especially among CD8+ T cells. On average, CD8+ T cells showed more expanded clones than CD4+ T cells after ivuxolimab.

The trial excluded patients who had a history of autoimmune disease or were on systemic immunosuppression. Peripheral blood for TCR sequencing was collected from all dose cohorts at baseline, on cycle 4 day 1, and on cycle 7 day 1. Samples came from an open-label, multicenter, first-in-human phase I dose-escalation trial of ivuxolimab. Adults with locally advanced or metastatic head and neck squamous cell, hepatocellular, melanoma or renal cell carcinoma were enrolled in the trial. Before TCR sequencing, CD4+ T cells and CD8+ T cells from peripheral blood were sorted into separate populations. To sequence the TCRbeta CDR3 region, genomic DNA was isolated from the sorted cells. The immunoSEQ Assay was used to sequence the TCRbeta CDR3 regions. Not all clones reach the TCRdb copy of this immuneACCESS table, which keeps in-frame sequences only. Checked studies attribute under half of the gap to unresolved V genes and leave the rest unexplained. This sample has 30,000 to 40,000 clones in its table, and around 80% of those were observed once. More than 12% of the sample rests with the top ten.

A note on this clone: Its cognate antigen has yet to be identified. Per-base qualities were not stored, and no clone one base away is much larger.

From a lookup of the germline V gene, CDR1 and CDR2 are LGHNT and FRNRAP. The CDR3, cysteine through phenylalanine, is 13 amino acids long. The retained sequence is limited to the CDR3, 39 bases, with the frame set at the first base. At the junction V is shortened by 7 bases and J by 5 bases; bases outside the gene matches: 6. This receptor was identified in an adult with an advanced solid tumor such as melanoma, head and neck, liver or kidney cancer. The material was CD4+ or CD8+ T cells sorted from blood, obtained in a trial of the OX40 agonist ivuxolimab. The chain couples TRBV12-5 to TRBJ1-2, and 8 bases in between align with TRBD1. The nucleotide sequence reads as follows: TGTGCTAGTGCACAGGGGGATCAATATGGCTACACCTTC. This encodes CASAQGDQYGYTF.